The 32 T cell receptor beta chains below all came from one sample that was sequenced in a study of blood T cell repertoires in COVID-19. TCRdb's table, derived via immunoSEQ multiplex PCR, lists solely in-frame clones and lacks some. This sample carries 250,000 or so clones, approximately 86% of them seen once, and the ten largest clones take just under 2%. The sample comprised peripheral blood. These receptors were taken from a man in his thirties or forties with active or convalescent COVID-19.

The chain carries TRBV5-4 and TRBJ1-2; 10 bases are a match to TRBD1. The germline CDR1 and CDR2 sequences are SGHNT and YYREEE (reference sequence). The CDR3 consists of 15 residues. Trimming at V came to 1 base and at J to 4 bases, leaving 4 bases not matched to a gene. For the CDR3, the DNA is TGTGCCAGCAGCTTGTGGGACAGGGGTTCCTATGGCTACACCTTC. Its translation: CASSLWDRGSYGYTF. Full variable domain (outside the CDR3, taken from reference TRBV5-4 and TRBJ1-2): ETGVTQSPTHLIKTRGQQVTLRCSSQSGHNTVSWYQQALGQGPQFIFQYYREEENGRGNFPPRFSGLQFPNYSSELNVNALELDDSALYLCASSLWDRGSYGYTFGSGTRLTVV.

This clone showed up just a few times. This sequence joins TRBV11-2 and TRBJ1-1, with 9 bases matching TRBD1. V lost 5 bases, J lost 9 bases, and 10 bases stayed unmatched. This CDR3 contains 14 residues. Germline lookup yields CDR1 SGHAT and CDR2 FQNNGV. Here the CDR3 reads CASSTPGQGDKAFF. In nucleotides, the CDR3 is TGTGCCAGCAGCACGCCGGGACAGGGTGATAAAGCTTTCTTT.

CDR3 protein: CASSRGTGELFF. The CDR3 DNA follows: TGTGCCAGCAGTAGGGGCACCGGGGAGCTGTTTTTT. The rearrangement joins TRBV6-2 or TRBV6-3 to TRBJ2-2, with D perhaps matching TRBD1 (5 bases). Looked up from germline, CDR1 is MNHEY and CDR2 is SVGEGT. This CDR3 comprises 12 residues. Deletions cut 5 bases from V and 4 bases from J, with 5 bases between.

This clone came up a few times. V gene TRBV19 combines with J gene TRBJ2-5, with TRBD1 matching 11 bases. Unmatched junction bases numbered 8, after V lost 6 bases and J lost 2 bases. This CDR3 has 16 amino acids. The germline V gene has CDR1 LNHDA and CDR2 SQIVND (reference sequence). The DNA for the CDR3 is TGTGCCAGTAGCCCTCTGGACAGGGGGCGACAAGAGACCCAGTACTTC. Translating it yields CASSPLDRGRQETQYF.

The chain joins TRBV5-1 to TRBJ1-6; 8 nucleotides match TRBD1. The CDR3 totals 14 residues. Germline V gives CDR1 SGHRS, CDR2 YFSETQ. Losses at the gene ends were 5 bases for V and 10 bases for J; bases not matched to a gene: 8. Written as DNA, the CDR3 is TGCGCCAGCAGAATCGGACAGGGATGGTCACCCCTCCACTTT. Translated: CASRIGQGWSPLHF.

The chain recombines TRBV29-1 with TRBJ2-7; D is possibly TRBD1 (5 bases). Germline V lookup: CDR1 SQVTM, CDR2 ANQGSEA. V lost 0 bases to trimming and J lost 0 bases, with 6 bases between them. This CDR3 comprises 13 residues. CDR3 in amino acids: CSVEDRDSYEQYF. The CDR3, as DNA: TGCAGCGTTGAAGACAGGGACTCCTACGAGCAGTACTTC.

The chain employs TRBV12-3 or TRBV12-4 and TRBJ2-1; tentatively, D is TRBD2 (6 bases). The CDR3 sequence is 13 residues long. Trimming stripped 3 bases from V and 8 bases from J, with 11 bases between. In DNA form, the CDR3 reads TGTGCCAGCAGTTTCGGGGGTATCGATGAGCAGTTCTTC. It yields the protein CASSFGGIDEQFF.

The chain employs TRBV5-4 and TRBJ1-1; maybe TRBD1 (6 bases). V lost 5 bases to trimming and J lost 2 bases, with 10 bases between them. CDR3 length: 13 residues. Germline CDR1 reads SGHNT; CDR2 reads YYREEE (reference sequence). The CDR3 loop is CASSRTDNTEAFF. In DNA, the CDR3 is TGTGCCAGCAGTAGGACAGACAACACTGAAGCTTTCTTT.

This clone is medium-sized (0.01 to 0.1%) in the sample. The chain couples TRBV5-1 to TRBJ2-5; 8 positions agree with TRBD2. The V segment lost 2 bases and the J segment 3 bases; nucleotides outside the gene matches: 9. Germline V gene data show CDR1 as SGHRS and CDR2 as YFSETQ. The CDR3 sequence is 16 residues long. The CDR3 bases are TGCGCCAGCAGCTTAAGCGGGGGCCGGTCCAAAGAGACCCAGTACTTC. Amino acids: CASSLSGGRSKETQYF.

J is TRBJ1-5 and V is TRBV3-1 (or the pseudogene TRBV3-2); 9 bases match TRBD1. Germline V gene lookup returns CDR1 LGHDT and CDR2 YNNKEL (reference sequence). V gave up 4 bases and J gave up 0 bases; unmatched junction bases: 16. The CDR3 covers 20 residues. CDR3 sequence: CASSPKLRDRAFYSNQPQHF. The DNA of the CDR3 is TGTGCCAGCAGCCCTAAACTACGGGACAGGGCGTTCTATAGCAATCAGCCCCAGCATTTT.

The chain carries TRBV5-6 and TRBJ1-6; no clear D gene. With 4 bases removed from V and 6 bases from J, the gap between germline ends came to 5 bases. The CDR3 extends over 12 amino acids. The germline gives CDR1 SGHDT, CDR2 YYEEEE. The CDR3 reads CASSQVNSPLHF. CDR3 DNA sequence: TGTGCCAGCAGCCAGGTTAATTCACCCCTCCACTTT.

The chain recombines TRBV5-6 with TRBJ2-2; no clear D. Germline V gene sequence: CDR1 SGHDT, CDR2 YYEEEE. V lost 4 bases to trimming and J lost 3 bases, with 16 bases between them. There are 16 residues in the CDR3. The CDR3 nucleotides read TGTGCCAGCAGCCCTAGACGGCTAACATACACCGGGGAGCTGTTTTTT. This sequence encodes CASSPRRLTYTGELFF.

The chain employs TRBV7-8 and TRBJ2-1; 9 bases map to TRBD2. The ends lost 4 bases at V and 4 bases at J; junction bases unmatched: 8. The CDR3 is 16 amino acids. Germline V CDR1 and CDR2: SGHVS, FQNEAQ. Here the CDR3 reads CASSSGVAGEYNEQFF. The CDR3 DNA reads as TGTGCCAGCAGCTCGGGCGTAGCGGGGGAGTACAATGAGCAGTTCTTC.

The chain uses TRBV5-1 and TRBJ2-7; tentatively, D is TRBD2 (6 bases). The germline CDR1 and CDR2 sequences are SGHRS and YFSETQ. V shed 3 bases and J shed 2 bases, with 18 bases lying between them. This CDR3 is 16 amino acids long. The CDR3 reads CASSSVPTGEAYEQYF. The CDR3 DNA reads TGCGCCAGCAGCTCAGTCCCAACCGGGGAGGCCTACGAGCAGTACTTC.

This chain links TRBV15 with TRBJ1-2; TRBD1 might be the D (6 bases). V shed 0 bases and J shed 4 bases, with 12 bases lying between them. The CDR3 length is 15 residues. The germline CDR1 and CDR2 sequences are LNHNV and YYDKDF (reference sequence). The CDR3 DNA sequence: TGTGCCACCAGCAGAGATAAAGGACAGTCCTATGGCTACACCTTC. This codes for CATSRDKGQSYGYTF.

J is TRBJ1-1 and V is TRBV5-6, with D perhaps matching TRBD1 (5 bases). In germline, CDR1 is SGHDT, CDR2 YYEEEE. Trimming left V 0 bases short and J 4 bases short, with 16 bases between. The CDR3 spans 16 residues. The CDR3 is CASSLVFAGGFTEAFF. CDR3 nucleotides: TGTGCCAGCAGCTTGGTATTCGCGGGGGGTTTCACTGAAGCTTTCTTT.

DNA of the CDR3: TGTGCCAGCAGCCAGAGCGGCGTCTCTGGGACCCAGTACTTC. It translates to CASSQSGVSGTQYF. The chain couples TRBV3-1 (or the pseudogene TRBV3-2) to TRBJ2-5; weak D call: TRBD2 (5 bases). CDR1 LGHDT and CDR2 YNNKEL come from the germline V gene (reference sequence). V was clipped by 3 bases and J by 7 bases, with 15 bases between them. The CDR3 length is 14 residues.

The V call is TRBV5-5, the J call TRBJ2-7; D perhaps matches TRBD1 (6 bases). CDR1 SGHKS and CDR2 YYEKEE come from the germline V gene (reference sequence). The CDR3 is made up of 15 amino acids. Trimming removed 0 bases at V and 0 bases at J, with 10 bases between. The CDR3 here is CASSLVWGHSYEQYF. CDR3 bases: TGTGCCAGCAGCTTGGTTTGGGGACACTCCTACGAGCAGTACTTC.

The chain recombines TRBV13 with TRBJ2-5, with 9 positions matching TRBD1. The CDR3 totals 14 residues. The junction had 5 bases not matched to a gene; V was cut back by 4 bases and J by 5 bases. CDR1 is PRHDT and CDR2 is FYEKMQ in the germline V gene (reference sequence). CDR3 nucleotide sequence: TGTGCCAGCAGCTGGGACAGGGTTTTGGAGACCCAGTACTTC. Translated, it gives CASSWDRVLETQYF.

The chain joins TRBV29-1 to TRBJ1-1; D may be TRBD1 (5 bases). Germline lookup yields CDR1 SQVTM and CDR2 ANQGSEA. This CDR3 has 13 amino acids. V was clipped by 7 bases and J by 1 base, with 13 bases between them. The CDR3 spells CSATGAENTEAFF. The DNA for the CDR3 is TGCAGCGCTACAGGCGCAGAGAACACTGAAGCTTTCTTT. The variable domain in full, with the rest retrieved from reference TRBV29-1 and TRBJ1-1, is SAVISQKPSRDICQRGTSLTIQCQVDSQVTMMFWYRQQPGQSLTLIATANQGSEATYESGFVIDKFPISRPNLTFSTLTVSNMSPEDSSIYLCSATGAENTEAFFGQGTRLTVV.

This sequence joins TRBV6-6 and TRBJ1-2; D uncertain. The V end was cut by 3 bases, the J end by 6 bases, with 8 bases between. Germline-derived CDR1 and CDR2 are MNHNY and SVGAGI (reference sequence). CDR3 length: 12 amino acids. CDR3 amino acids: CASSYTPDGYTF. In DNA form, the CDR3 reads TGTGCCAGCAGTTATACACCAGATGGCTACACCTTC.

The sample holds one count of this clone. The chain is built from TRBV6-5 and TRBJ1-3; 10 nucleotides line up with TRBD1. Germline trimming cut 11 bases from V and 2 bases from J; bases unmatched to any gene: 3. CDR3 size: 13 residues. Germline-derived CDR1 and CDR2 are MNHEY and SVGAGI. The CDR3: CAGGTGAGNTIYF. The CDR3 DNA follows: TGTGCCGGCGGGACAGGGGCTGGAAACACCATATATTTT.

CDR3: CASSFTRGESSYEQYF. CDR3 in DNA: TGTGCCAGCAGCTTCACGCGGGGGGAAAGCTCCTACGAGCAGTACTTC. V is TRBV7-2 and J is TRBJ2-7; 8 bases match TRBD2. This CDR3 has 16 amino acids. Germline CDR1 reads SGHTA; CDR2 reads FQGNSA. Unmatched junction bases numbered 7, after V lost 3 bases and J lost 0 bases.

The rearrangement uses TRBV7-2 and TRBJ2-7; 13 bases fit TRBD2. The ends lost 5 bases at V and 5 bases at J; junction bases unmatched: 18. The germline V gene encodes CDR1 SGHTA and CDR2 FQGNSA. The CDR3 length is 19 residues. The CDR3 region is CASSKERLAGGRGYHEQYF. In DNA, the CDR3 is TGTGCCAGCAGCAAGGAGAGACTAGCGGGGGGCCGGGGGTACCACGAGCAGTACTTC.

This chain joins TRBV5-6 and TRBJ1-6; TRBD1 agrees at 7 bases. J gave up 8 bases and V 4 bases, and 9 bases lay outside the gene matches. The CDR3 has 15 amino acids. Germline assignment: CDR1 SGHDT and CDR2 YYEEEE. In DNA, the CDR3 is TGTGCCAGCAGCAACCTGGACAGGACCTATTCACCCCTCCACTTT. Protein sequence: CASSNLDRTYSPLHF.

V gene TRBV18 combines with J gene TRBJ2-7; 9 bases are a match to TRBD1. The CDR3 is 18 residues long. V trimming: 2 bases; J trimming: 3 bases; junction bases outside the gene matches: 14. The germline V gene has CDR1 KGHSH and CDR2 LQKENI. This CDR3 reads CASSPNTGGASGVYEQYF. CDR3 nucleotides: TGTGCCAGCTCACCAAACACAGGGGGCGCGTCGGGAGTCTACGAGCAGTACTTC.

The chain joins TRBV24-1 to TRBJ2-2; 10 bases are shared with TRBD1. The CDR3 is 16 amino acids. In germline, CDR1 is KGHDR, CDR2 SFDVKD. The ends lost 3 bases at V and 0 bases at J; junction bases unmatched: 0. Written as DNA, the CDR3 is TGTGCCACCAGTGATGGGACAGGGGCGAACACCGGGGAGCTGTTTTTT. As protein: CATSDGTGANTGELFF.

The rearrangement links TRBV5-6 to TRBJ2-7; D possibly corresponds to TRBD2 (6 bases). CDR1 is SGHDT and CDR2 is YYEEEE in the germline V gene. This CDR3 is built from 14 residues. Trimming left V 6 bases short and J 1 base short, with 14 bases between. This CDR3 reads CASTGGAGSYEQYF. CDR3 sequence (DNA): TGTGCCAGCACCGGTGGGGCGGGATCCTACGAGCAGTACTTC.

The chain uses TRBV28 and TRBJ1-2; no firm D call. The CDR3 has 14 amino acids. Trimming removed 6 bases from V and 0 bases from J, with 11 bases in between. Germline loops: CDR1 MDHEN, CDR2 SYDVKM. CDR3 loop: CASRQGAANYGYTF. In DNA form, the CDR3 reads TGTGCCAGCAGACAAGGAGCGGCTAACTATGGCTACACCTTC.

For this clone: The germline gene is not matched at one end of the junction; a read error may be the cause. The chain uses TRBV6-1 and TRBJ2-1; 10 positions match TRBD2. The CDR3 is 10 amino acids. Germline V CDR1 and CDR2: MNHNS, SASEGT. CDR3: CASSEGTSVF. The CDR3 nucleotides are TGTGCCAGCAGTGAGGGGACTAGCGTCTTC.

The V gene is TRBV5-1, the J gene TRBJ1-5, with unresolved D. Germline V gives CDR1 SGHRS, CDR2 YFSETQ. The CDR3 consists of 13 residues. The ends were cut back, 2 bases at V and 3 bases at J, with 6 bases in the middle. CDR3 residues: CASSLAHNQPQHF. CDR3 in DNA: TGCGCCAGCAGCTTAGCTCACAATCAGCCCCAGCATTTT.

The V call is TRBV19, the J call TRBJ1-2; 9 bases agree with TRBD1. Trimming at V came to 3 bases and at J to 8 bases, leaving 10 bases not matched to a gene. The CDR3 spans 15 residues. The germline V gene encodes CDR1 LNHDA and CDR2 SQIVND (reference sequence). The chain's CDR3 is CASSIGDRVLEGYTF. In nucleotides, the CDR3 is TGTGCCAGTAGTATCGGGGACAGGGTGCTGGAGGGCTACACCTTC.